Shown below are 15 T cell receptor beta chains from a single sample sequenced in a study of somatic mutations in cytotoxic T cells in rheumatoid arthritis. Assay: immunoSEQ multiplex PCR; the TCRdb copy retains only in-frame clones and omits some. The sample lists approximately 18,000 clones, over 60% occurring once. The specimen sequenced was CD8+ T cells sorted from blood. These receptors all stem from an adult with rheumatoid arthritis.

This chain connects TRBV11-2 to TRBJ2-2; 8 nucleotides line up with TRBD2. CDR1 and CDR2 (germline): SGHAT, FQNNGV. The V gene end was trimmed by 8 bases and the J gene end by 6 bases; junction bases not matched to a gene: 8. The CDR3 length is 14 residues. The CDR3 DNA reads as TGTGCCAGCCCCGAGCGGGGGTTTTCCGGGGAGCTGTTTTTT. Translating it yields CASPERGFSGELFF.

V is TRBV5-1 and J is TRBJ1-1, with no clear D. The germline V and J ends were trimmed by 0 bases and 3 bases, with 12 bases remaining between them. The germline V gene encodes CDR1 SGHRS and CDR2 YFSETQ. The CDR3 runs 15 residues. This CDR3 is CASSLELRGYTEAFF. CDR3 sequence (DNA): TGCGCCAGCAGCTTGGAACTGCGAGGTTACACTGAAGCTTTCTTT.

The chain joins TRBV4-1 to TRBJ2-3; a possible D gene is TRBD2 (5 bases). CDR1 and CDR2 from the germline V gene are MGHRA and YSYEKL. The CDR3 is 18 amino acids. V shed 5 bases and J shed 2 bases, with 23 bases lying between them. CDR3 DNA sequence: TGCGCCAGCAGCTCCAAGAATAATCCGAAGCGGCCCACAGATACGCAGTATTTT. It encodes CASSSKNNPKRPTDTQYF.

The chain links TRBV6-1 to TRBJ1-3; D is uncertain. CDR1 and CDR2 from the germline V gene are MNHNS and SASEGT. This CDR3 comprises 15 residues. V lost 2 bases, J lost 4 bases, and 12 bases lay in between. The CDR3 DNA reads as TGTGCCAGCAGTGAAACTGGGAGGTTGGGAAACACCATATATTTT. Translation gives CASSETGRLGNTIYF.

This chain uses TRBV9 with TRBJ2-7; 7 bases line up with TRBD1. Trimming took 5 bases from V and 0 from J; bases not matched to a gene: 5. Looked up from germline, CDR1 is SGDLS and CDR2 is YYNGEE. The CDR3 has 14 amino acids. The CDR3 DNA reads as TGTGCCAGCAGTCAGACAGGGAGCTCCTACGAGCAGTACTTC. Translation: CASSQTGSSYEQYF.

CDR3 coding DNA: TGTGCCAGCAGTTCCGACAGGGAGAGGGGCTACACCTTC. This translates into CASSSDRERGYTF. The chain links TRBV27 to TRBJ1-2; TRBD1 matches at 7 bases. The V gene end was trimmed by 4 bases and the J gene end by 8 bases; junction bases not matched to a gene: 7. Germline values: CDR1 MNHEY, CDR2 SMNVEV (reference sequence). The CDR3 is 13 residues long.

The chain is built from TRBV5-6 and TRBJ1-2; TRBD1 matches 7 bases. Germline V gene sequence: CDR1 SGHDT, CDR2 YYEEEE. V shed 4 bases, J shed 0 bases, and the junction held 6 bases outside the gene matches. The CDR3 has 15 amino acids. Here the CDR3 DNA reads TGTGCCAGCAGCCCAGGGACAGCGGCTAACTATGGCTACACCTTC. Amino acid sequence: CASSPGTAANYGYTF.

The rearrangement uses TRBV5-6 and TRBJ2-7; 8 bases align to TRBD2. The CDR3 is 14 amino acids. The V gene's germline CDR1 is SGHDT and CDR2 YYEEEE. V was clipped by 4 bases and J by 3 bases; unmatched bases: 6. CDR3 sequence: CASSPGLGGYEQYF. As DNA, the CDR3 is TGTGCCAGCAGCCCGGGACTAGGTGGCTACGAGCAGTACTTC.

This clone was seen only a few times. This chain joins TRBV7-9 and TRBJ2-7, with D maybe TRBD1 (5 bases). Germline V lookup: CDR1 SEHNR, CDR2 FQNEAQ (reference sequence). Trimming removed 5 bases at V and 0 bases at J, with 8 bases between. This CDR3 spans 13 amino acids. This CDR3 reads CASSRDSSYEQYF. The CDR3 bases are TGTGCCAGCAGCCGTGACAGCTCCTACGAGCAGTACTTC.

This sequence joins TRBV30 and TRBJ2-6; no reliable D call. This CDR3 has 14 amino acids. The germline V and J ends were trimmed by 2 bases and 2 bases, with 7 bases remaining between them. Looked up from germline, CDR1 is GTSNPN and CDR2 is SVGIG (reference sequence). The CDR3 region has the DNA TGTGCCTGGAGTACCCATACTGGGGCCAACGTCCTGACTTTC. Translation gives CAWSTHTGANVLTF.

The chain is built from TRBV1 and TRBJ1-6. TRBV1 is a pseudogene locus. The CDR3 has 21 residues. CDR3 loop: CTSSQADGRETVSSYNSPLHF. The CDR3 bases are TGCACCAGCAGCCAAGCAGATGGGCGGGAAACCGTCAGCTCCTATAATTCACCCCTCCACTTT.

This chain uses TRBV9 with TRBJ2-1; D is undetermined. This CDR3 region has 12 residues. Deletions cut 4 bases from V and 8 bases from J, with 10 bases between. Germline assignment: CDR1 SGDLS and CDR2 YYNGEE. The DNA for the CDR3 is TGTGCCAGCAGCCCGCAGCTCGATGAGCAGTTCTTC. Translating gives CASSPQLDEQFF.

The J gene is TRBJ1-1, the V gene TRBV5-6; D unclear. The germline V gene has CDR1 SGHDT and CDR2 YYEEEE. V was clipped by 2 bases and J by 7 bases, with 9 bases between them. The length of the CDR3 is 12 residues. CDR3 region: CASSFGPREAFF. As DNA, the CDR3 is TGTGCCAGCAGCTTCGGTCCTCGTGAAGCTTTCTTT.

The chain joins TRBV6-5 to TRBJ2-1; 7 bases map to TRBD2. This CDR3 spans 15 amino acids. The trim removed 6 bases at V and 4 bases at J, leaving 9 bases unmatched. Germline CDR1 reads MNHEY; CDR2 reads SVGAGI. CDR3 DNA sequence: TGTGCCAGCAGCACCGGGACTACCGAGTACAATGAGCAGTTCTTC. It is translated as CASSTGTTEYNEQFF.

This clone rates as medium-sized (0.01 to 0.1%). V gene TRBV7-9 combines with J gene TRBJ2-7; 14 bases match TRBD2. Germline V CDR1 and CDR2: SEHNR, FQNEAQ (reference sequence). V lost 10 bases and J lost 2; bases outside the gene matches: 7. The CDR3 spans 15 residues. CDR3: CATIGLAGGTYEQYF. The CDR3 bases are TGTGCCACAATTGGACTAGCGGGGGGAACCTACGAGCAGTACTTC.